This T cell receptor (delta chain) was identified in a study of gamma-delta T cells after stem cell transplantation. TCRdb redid the clone calls on the RT-PCR reads with CATT. The sample includes about 1,700 delta-chain clones, about 2.3% of them seen just once. J was trimmed by 0 bases and V by 3 bases; bases with no gene match: 24. Germline-derived CDR1 and CDR2 are GEAIGNYY and EKD. The CDR3 covers 23 residues. This clone was counted between two and nine times. The sequence came from a human donor. It is not recorded whose cells these are; they may come from a transplant donor. Sequences were obtained from gamma-delta T cells. The V gene is TRDV2, the J gene TRDJ1, with 13 bases matching TRDD3. The CDR3 loop reads CACDPVLGDTRDRKDVYTDKLIF. In DNA form, the CDR3 reads TGTGCCTGTGACCCGGTACTGGGGGATACGCGGGACCGCAAGGACGTTTACACCGATAAACTCATCTTT.